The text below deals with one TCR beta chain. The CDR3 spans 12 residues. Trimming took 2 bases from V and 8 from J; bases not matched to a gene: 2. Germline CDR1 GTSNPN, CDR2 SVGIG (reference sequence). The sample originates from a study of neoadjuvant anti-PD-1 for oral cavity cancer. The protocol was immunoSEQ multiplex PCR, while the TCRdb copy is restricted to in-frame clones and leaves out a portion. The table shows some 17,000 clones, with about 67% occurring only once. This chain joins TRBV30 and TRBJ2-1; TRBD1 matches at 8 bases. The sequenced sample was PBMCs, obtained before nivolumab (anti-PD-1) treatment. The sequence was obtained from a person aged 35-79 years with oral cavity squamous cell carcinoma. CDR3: CAWSSGGHEQFF. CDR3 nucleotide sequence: TGTGCCTGGAGTTCAGGGGGCCATGAGCAGTTCTTC. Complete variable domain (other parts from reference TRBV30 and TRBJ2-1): SQTIHQWPATLVQPVGSPLSLECTVEGTSNPNLYWYRQAAGRGLQLLFYSVGIGQISSEVPQNLSASRPQDRQFILSSKKLLLSDSGFYLCAWSSGGHEQFFGPGTRLTVL.